This T cell receptor (beta chain) was sequenced during a study of beta chain features in type 1 diabetes. The authors reverse transcribed all of the isolated RNA, so sequencing captured expressed TCRB transcripts. Repertoires were generated with immunoSEQ multiplex PCR, while TCRdb's copy carries only in-frame clones and drops some. Of around 150,000 clones in the sample, less than 9.5% were seen once. The length of the CDR3 is 14 residues. Germline V gene data show CDR1 as SGHRS and CDR2 as YFSETQ. Germline trimming cut 4 bases from V and 1 base from J; bases unmatched to any gene: 3. The sample holds many counts of this clone.

The V and J genes are TRBV5-1 and TRBJ2-5; 8 nucleotides align to TRBD1. The sequenced sample was central memory CD4+ T cells from blood. This clonotype was obtained from a man younger than 35 in good health. The DNA for the CDR3 is TGCGCCAGCAGCACGGACAGGGCCCAAGAGACCCAGTACTTC. Translated: CASSTDRAQETQYF. The full variable domain, its missing parts supplied by reference TRBV5-1 and TRBJ2-5, is KAGVTQTPRYLIKTRGQQVTLSCSPISGHRSVSWYQQTPGQGLQFLFEYFSETQRNKGNFPGRFSGRQFSNSRSEMNVSTLELGDSALYLCASSTDRAQETQYFGPGTRLLVL.